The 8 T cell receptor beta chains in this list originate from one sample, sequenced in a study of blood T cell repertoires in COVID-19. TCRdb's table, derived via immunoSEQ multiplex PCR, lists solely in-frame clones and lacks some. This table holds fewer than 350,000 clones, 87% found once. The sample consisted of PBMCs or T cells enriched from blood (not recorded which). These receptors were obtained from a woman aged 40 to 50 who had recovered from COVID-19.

In nucleotides, the CDR3 is TGTGCCAGCAGACACGACAGGTTAAGACCAAACACCATATATTTT. Encoded protein: CASRHDRLRPNTIYF. This sequence joins TRBV11-2 and TRBJ1-3; D possibly corresponds to TRBD1 (6 bases). The CDR3 is made up of 15 amino acids. The V gene's germline CDR1 is SGHAT and CDR2 FQNNGV. Trimming left V 6 bases short and J 6 bases short, with 18 bases between.

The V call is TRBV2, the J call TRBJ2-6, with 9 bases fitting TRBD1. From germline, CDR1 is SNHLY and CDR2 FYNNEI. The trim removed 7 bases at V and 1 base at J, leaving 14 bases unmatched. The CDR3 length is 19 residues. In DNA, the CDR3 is TGTGCCAGCATCGGCCTGCGAGGACAGGGGCTATCTGGGGCCAACGTCCTGACTTTC. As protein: CASIGLRGQGLSGANVLTF.

CDR3 amino acids: CASSQVRGRAKTQYF. The CDR3 bases are TGTGCCAGCAGCCAAGTGAGGGGGCGCGCGAAGACCCAGTACTTC. V and J are TRBV14 and TRBJ2-5, with 7 positions matching TRBD1. The V gene end was trimmed by 1 base and the J gene end by 6 bases; junction bases not matched to a gene: 8. Per the germline V gene, CDR1 is SGHDN and CDR2 is FVKESK. This CDR3 contains 15 residues.

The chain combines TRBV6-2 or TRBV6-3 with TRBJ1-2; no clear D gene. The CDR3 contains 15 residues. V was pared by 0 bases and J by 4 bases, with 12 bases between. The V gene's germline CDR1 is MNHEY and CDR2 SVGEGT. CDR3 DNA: TGTGCCAGCAGTTACTCGTCGCCAGATGTCTATGGCTACACCTTC. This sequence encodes CASSYSSPDVYGYTF.

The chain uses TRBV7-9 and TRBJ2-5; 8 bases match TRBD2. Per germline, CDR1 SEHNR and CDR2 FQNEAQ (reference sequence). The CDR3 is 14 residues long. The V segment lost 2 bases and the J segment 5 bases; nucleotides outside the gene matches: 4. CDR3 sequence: CASSLYGRGETQYF. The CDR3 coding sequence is TGTGCCAGCAGCTTATACGGGAGGGGTGAGACCCAGTACTTC.

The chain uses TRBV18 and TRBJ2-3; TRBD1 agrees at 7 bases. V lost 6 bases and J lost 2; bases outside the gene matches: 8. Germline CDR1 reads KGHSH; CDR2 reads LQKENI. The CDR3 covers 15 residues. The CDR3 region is CASSSDRTPTDTQYF. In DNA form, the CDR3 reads TGTGCCAGCTCCTCGGACAGGACGCCCACAGATACGCAGTATTTT.

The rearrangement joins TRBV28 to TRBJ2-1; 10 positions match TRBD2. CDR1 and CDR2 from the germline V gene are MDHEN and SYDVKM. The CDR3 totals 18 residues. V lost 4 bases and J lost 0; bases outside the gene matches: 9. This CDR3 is CASSSPRTSGSSYNEQFF. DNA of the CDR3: TGTGCCAGCAGTTCTCCCCGGACTAGCGGAAGCTCCTACAATGAGCAGTTCTTC.

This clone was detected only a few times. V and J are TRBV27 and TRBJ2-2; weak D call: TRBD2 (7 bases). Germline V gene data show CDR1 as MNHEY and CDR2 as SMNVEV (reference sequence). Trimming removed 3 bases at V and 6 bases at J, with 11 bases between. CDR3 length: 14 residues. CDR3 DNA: TGTGCCAGCAGTTTCCAGGGGAGGGCCGGGGAGCTGTTTTTT. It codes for CASSFQGRAGELFF.